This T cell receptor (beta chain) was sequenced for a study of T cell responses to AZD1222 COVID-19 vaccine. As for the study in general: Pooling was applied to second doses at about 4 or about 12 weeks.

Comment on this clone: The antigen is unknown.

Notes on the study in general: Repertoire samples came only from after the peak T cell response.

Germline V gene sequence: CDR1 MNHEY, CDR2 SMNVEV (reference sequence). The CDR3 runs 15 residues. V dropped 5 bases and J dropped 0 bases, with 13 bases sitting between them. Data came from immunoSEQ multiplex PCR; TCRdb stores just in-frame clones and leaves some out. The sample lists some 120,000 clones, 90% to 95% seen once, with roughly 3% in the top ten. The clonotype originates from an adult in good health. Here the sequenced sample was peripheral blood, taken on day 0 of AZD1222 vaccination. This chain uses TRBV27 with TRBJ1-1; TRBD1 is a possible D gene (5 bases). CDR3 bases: TGTGCCAGCAGTCCGACCGGGACGGTGAACACTGAAGCTTTCTTT. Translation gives CASSPTGTVNTEAFF.